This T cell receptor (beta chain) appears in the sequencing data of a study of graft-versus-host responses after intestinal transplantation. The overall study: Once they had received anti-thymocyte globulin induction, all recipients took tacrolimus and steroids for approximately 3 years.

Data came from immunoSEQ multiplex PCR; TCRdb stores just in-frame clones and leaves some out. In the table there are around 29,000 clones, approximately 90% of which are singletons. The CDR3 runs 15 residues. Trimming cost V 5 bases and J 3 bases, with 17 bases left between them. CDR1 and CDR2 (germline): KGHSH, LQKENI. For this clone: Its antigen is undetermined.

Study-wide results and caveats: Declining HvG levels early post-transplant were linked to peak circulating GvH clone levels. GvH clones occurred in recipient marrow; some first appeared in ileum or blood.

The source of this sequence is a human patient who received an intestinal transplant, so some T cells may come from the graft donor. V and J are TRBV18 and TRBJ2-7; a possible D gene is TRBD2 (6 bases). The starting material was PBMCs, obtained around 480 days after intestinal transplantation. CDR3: CASSAGTGHFYEQYF. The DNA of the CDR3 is TGTGCCAGCTCAGCCGGGACTGGACATTTCTACGAGCAGTACTTC. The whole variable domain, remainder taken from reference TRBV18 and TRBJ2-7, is NAGVMQNPRHLVRRRGQEARLRCSPMKGHSHVYWYRQLPEEGLKFMVYLQKENIIDESGMPKERFSAEFPKEGPSILRIQQVVRGDSAAYFCASSAGTGHFYEQYFGPGTRLTVT.